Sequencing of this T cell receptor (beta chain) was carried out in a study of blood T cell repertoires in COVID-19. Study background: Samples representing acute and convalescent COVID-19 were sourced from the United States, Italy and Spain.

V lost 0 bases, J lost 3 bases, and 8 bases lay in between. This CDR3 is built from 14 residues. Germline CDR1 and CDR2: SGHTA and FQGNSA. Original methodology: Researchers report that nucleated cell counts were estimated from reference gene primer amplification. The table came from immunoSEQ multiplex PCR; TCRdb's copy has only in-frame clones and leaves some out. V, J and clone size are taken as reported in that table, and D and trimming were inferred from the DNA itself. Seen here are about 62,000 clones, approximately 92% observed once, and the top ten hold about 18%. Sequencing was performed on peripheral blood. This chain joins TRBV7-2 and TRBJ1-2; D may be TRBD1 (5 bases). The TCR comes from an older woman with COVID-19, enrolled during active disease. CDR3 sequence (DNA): TGTGCCAGCAGCTTAGCTGGGGGGGACTATGGCTACACCTTC. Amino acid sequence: CASSLAGGDYGYTF. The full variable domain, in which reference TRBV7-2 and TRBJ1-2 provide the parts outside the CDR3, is GAGVSQSPSNKVTEKGKDVELRCDPISGHTALYWYRQSLGQGLEFLIYFQGNSAPDKSGLPSDRFSAERTGGSVSTLTIQRTQQEDSAVYLCASSLAGGDYGYTFGSGTRLTVV.